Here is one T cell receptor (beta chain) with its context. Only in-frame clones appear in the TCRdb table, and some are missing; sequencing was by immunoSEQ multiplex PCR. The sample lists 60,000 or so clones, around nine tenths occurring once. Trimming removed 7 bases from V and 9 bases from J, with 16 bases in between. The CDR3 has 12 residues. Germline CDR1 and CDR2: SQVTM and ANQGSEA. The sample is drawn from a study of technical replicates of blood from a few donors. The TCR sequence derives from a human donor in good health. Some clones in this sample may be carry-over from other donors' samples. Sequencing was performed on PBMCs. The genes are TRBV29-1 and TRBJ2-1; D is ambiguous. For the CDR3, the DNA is TGCAGCGCTGTCCCCCGAGCGTTTGAGCAGTTCTTC. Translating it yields CSAVPRAFEQFF.